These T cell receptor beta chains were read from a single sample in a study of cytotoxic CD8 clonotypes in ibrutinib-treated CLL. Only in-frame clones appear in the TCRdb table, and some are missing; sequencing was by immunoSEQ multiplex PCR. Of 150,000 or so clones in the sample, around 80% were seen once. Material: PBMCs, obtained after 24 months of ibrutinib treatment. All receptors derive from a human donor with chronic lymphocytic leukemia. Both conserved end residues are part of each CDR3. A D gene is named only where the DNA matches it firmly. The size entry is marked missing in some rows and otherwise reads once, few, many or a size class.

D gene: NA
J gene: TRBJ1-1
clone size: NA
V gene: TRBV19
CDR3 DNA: TGTGCCAGTAGTACCCCGGGCCGGGTGTTGGGCACTGAAGCTTTCTTT
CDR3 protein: CASSTPGRVLGTEAFF

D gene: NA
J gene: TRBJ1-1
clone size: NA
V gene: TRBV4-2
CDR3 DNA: TGTGCCAGCAGCCAAGAAAAGGCCACCAGGAACACTGAAGCTTTCTTT
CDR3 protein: CASSQEKATRNTEAFF

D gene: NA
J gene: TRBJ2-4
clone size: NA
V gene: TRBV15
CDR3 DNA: TGTGCCACCAGCTCAACCGGAGTGGGAAACATTCAGTACTTC
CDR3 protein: CATSSTGVGNIQYF

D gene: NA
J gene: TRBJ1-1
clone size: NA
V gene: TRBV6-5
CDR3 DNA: TGTGCCAGCAGTTACGCCCCGTCGAAAACTGAAGCTTTCTTT
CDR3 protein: CASSYAPSKTEAFF

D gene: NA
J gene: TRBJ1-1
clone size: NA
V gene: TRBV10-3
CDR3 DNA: TGTGCCATCAGTGCCAGGGGCACTGAAGCTTTCTTT
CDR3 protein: CAISARGTEAFF

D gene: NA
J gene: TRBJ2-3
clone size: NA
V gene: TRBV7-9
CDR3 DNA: TGTGCCAGCAGTCTTCCGTGGAGGGCAGATACGCAGTATTTT
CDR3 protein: CASSLPWRADTQYF

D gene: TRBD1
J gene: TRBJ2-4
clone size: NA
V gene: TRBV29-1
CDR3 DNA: TGCAGCGCCCTGACAGGGAACATTCAGTACTTC
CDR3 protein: CSALTGNIQYF

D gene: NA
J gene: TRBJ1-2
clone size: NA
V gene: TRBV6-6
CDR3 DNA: TGTGCCAGCAGGGGGCGCGACTATGGCTACACCTTC
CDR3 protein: CASRGRDYGYTF

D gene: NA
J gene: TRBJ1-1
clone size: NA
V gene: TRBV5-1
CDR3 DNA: TGCGCCAGCAGCTTGGTGACAGTGAACACTGAAGCTTTCTTT
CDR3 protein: CASSLVTVNTEAFF

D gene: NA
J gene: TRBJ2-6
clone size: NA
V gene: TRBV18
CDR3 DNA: TGTGCCAGCTCACTACAGGTCTCTGGGGCCAACGTCCTGACTTTC
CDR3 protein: CASSLQVSGANVLTF

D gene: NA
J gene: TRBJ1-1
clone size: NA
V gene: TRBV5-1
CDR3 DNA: TGCGCCAGCAGCTTGGCCCCCCCAGGGATCAGCACTGAAGCTTTCTTT
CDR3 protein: CASSLAPPGISTEAFF

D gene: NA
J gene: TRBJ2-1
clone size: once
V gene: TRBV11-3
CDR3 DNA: TGTGCCAGCAGCGGGACGGGGTTTGGGGAGCAGTTCTTC
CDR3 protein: CASSGTGFGEQFF

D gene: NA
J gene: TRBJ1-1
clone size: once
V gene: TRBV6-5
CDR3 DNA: TGTGCCAGCAGGACGGTGATGATGAACACTGAAGCTTTCTTT
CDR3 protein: CASRTVMMNTEAFF

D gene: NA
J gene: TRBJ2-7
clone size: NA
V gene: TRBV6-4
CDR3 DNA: TGTGCCAGCAGCAGGGACTCTACCTACGAGCAGTACTTC
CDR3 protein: CASSRDSTYEQYF

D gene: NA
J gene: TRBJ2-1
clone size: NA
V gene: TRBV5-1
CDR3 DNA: TGCGCCAGCAGCCCAACTGCGGGTGGTTACAATGAGCAGTTCTTC
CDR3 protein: CASSPTAGGYNEQFF

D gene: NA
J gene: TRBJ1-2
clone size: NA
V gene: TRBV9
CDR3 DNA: TGTGCCAGCAGCGTAGACAGCCGGTATGGCTACACCTTC
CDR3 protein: CASSVDSRYGYTF

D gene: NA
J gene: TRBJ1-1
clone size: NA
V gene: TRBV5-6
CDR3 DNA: TGTGCCAGCAGCTCGACAGGGAACACTGAAGCTTTCTTT
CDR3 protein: CASSSTGNTEAFF

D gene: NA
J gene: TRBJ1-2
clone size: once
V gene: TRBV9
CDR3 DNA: TGTGCCAGCAGCGTGGCGGGGGGCTTTAACTATGGCTACACCTTC
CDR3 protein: CASSVAGGFNYGYTF

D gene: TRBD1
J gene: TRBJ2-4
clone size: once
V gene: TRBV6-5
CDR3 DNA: TGTGCCAGCAGTGGGACAGAACTAGCCAAAAACATTCAGTACTTC
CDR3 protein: CASSGTELAKNIQYF

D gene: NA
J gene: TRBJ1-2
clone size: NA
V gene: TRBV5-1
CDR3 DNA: TGCGCCAGCAGCGTGCAGGGTAACCTTGGCTATGGCTACACCTTC
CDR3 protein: CASSVQGNLGYGYTF

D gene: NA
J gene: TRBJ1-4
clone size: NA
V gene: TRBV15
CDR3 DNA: TGTGCCACCAGCAGAGATGCTCCGGGAAAACTGTTTTTT
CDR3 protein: CATSRDAPGKLFF

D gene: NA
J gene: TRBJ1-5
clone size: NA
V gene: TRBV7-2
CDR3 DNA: TGTGCCAGCAGCCCCCAGCTGGGGGCCTATTATCAGCCCCAGCATTTT
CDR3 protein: CASSPQLGAYYQPQHF

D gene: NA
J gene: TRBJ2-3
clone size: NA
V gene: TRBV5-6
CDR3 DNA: TGTGCCAGCAGCCTGCGACAGACAGATACGCAGTATTTT
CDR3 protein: CASSLRQTDTQYF

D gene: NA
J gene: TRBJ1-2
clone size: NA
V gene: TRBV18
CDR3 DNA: TGTGCCAGCTCACAGAGTTGGGCGGGGGCGGACTATGGCTACACCTTC
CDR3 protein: CASSQSWAGADYGYTF

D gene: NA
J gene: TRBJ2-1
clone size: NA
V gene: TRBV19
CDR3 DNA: TGTGCCAGTACTCCACGGACGGACCCTCGCAATGAGCAGTTCTTC
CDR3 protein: CASTPRTDPRNEQFF

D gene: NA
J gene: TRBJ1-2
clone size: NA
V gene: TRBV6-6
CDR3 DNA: TGTGCCAGCAGTAGGACAGTTAACTATGGCTACACCTTC
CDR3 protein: CASSRTVNYGYTF

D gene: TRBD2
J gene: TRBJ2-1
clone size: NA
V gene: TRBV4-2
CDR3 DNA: TGTGCCAGCAGCCAAGTGACTAGCGGGGGCTACAATGAGCAGTTCTTC
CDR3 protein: CASSQVTSGGYNEQFF

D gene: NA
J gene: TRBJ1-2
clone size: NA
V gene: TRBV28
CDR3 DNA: TGTGCCAGCAGTTTGGTCGAAAAGGACTACACCTTC
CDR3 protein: CASSLVEKDYTF

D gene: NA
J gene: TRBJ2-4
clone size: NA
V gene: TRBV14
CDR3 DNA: TGTGCCAGCAGCCAAGATCCCGTTCAAGCCAAAAACATTCAGTACTTC
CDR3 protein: CASSQDPVQAKNIQYF

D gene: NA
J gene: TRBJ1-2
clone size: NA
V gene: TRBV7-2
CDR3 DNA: TGTGCCAGCAGCTTGGGATCGGGGGACTATGGCTACACCTTC
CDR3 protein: CASSLGSGDYGYTF

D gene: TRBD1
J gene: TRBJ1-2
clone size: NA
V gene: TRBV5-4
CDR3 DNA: TGTGCCAGCAGCTCACCAGGGGGCTGGGGCTACACCTTC
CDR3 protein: CASSSPGGWGYTF

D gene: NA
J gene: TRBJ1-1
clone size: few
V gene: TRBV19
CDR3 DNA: TGTGCCAGTAGTGTAACAGGGACCCGGGCTGAAGCTTTCTTT
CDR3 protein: CASSVTGTRAEAFF

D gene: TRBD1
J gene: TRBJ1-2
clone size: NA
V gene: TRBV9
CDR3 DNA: TGTGCCAGCAGCGAGAGAGGGACAGGGGGTAAGGATGGCTACACCTTC
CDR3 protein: CASSERGTGGKDGYTF

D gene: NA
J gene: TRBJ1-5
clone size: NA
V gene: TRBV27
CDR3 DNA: TGTGCCAGCAGCCTCGTGGGGAGTCAGCCCCAGCATTTT
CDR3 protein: CASSLVGSQPQHF

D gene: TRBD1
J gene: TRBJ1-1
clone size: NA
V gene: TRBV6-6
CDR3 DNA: TGTGCCAGCAGATCGACAGGGTTGGACGCTTTCTTT
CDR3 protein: CASRSTGLDAFF

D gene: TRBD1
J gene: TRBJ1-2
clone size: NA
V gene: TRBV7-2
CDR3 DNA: TGTGCCAGCAGCTTCTCCCCAGGGGGAACGTATGGCTACACCTTC
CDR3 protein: CASSFSPGGTYGYTF

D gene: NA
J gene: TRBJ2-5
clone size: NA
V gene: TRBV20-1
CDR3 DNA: TGCAGTGCTCACTTACAGGGAACCCAGTACTTC
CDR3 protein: CSAHLQGTQYF

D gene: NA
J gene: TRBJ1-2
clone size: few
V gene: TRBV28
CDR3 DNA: TGTGCCAGCACGTTAGTCGGGAACTATGGCTACACCTTC
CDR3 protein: CASTLVGNYGYTF

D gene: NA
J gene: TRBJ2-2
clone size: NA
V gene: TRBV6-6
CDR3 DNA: TGTGCCAGCAGTTACTCGGGCGGGGTTCCCGGGGAGCTGTTTTTT
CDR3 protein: CASSYSGGVPGELFF

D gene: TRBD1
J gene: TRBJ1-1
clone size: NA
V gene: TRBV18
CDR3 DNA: TGTGCCAGCTTCCGGGACAGGGCTAACACTGAAGCTTTCTTT
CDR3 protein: CASFRDRANTEAFF

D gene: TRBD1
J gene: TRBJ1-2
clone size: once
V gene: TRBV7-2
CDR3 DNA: TGTGCCAGCGGCAGGGGGTTTACTAACTATGGCTACACCTTC
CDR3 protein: CASGRGFTNYGYTF

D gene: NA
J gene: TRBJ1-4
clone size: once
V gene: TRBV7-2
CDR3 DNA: TGTGCCAGCAGCTTAGATTTAGAAAAACTGTTTTTT
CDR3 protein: CASSLDLEKLFF

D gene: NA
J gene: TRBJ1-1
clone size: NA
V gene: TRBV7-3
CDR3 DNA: TGTGCCAGCAGCCCCGGACAGACCCCGAACACTGAAGCTTTCTTT
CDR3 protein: CASSPGQTPNTEAFF

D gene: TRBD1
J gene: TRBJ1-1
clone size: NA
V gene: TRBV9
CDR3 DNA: TGTGCCAGCAGCCCTCCCAGGACAGGAGGGAGGACTGAAGCTTTCTTT
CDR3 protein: CASSPPRTGGRTEAFF

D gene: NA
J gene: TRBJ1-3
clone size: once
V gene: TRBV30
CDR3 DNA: TGTGCCTGGAGCGGGGGACGGTCCACTGGAAACACCATATATTTT
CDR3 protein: CAWSGGRSTGNTIYF

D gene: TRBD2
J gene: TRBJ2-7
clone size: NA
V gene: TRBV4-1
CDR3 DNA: TGCGCCAGCAGCCAAGAGCTTACTAGCGTCTCCTACGAGCAGTACTTC
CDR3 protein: CASSQELTSVSYEQYF

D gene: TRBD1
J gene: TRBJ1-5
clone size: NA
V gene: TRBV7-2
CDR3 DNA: TGTGCCAGCAGCCCAAGACAGGGGATTAATCAGCCCCAGCATTTT
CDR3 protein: CASSPRQGINQPQHF

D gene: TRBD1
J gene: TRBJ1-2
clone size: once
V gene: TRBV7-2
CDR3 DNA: TGTGCCAGCAGCTTATTCCGACAGGGGGCCGACGGCTACACCTTC
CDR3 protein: CASSLFRQGADGYTF

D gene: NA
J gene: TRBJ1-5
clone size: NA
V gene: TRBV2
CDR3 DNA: TGTGCCAGCAGCATAGTCGGGGCAGAGGATCAGCCCCAGCATTTT
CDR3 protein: CASSIVGAEDQPQHF

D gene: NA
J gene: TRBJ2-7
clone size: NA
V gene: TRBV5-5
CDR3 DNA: TGTGCCAGCAGCTTGAACGGCGACTCCTACGAGCAGTACTTC
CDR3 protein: CASSLNGDSYEQYF

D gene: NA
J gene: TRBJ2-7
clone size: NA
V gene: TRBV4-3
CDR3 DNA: TGCGCCAGCAGCCAGGGGGATTCAACCTACGAGCAGTACTTC
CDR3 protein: CASSQGDSTYEQYF

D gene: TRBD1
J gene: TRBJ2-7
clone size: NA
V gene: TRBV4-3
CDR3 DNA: TGCGCCAGCAGCCATGGACAGGGATACTACGAGCAGTACTTC
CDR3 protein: CASSHGQGYYEQYF

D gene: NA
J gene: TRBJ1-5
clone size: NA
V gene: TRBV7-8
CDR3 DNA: TGTGCCAGCAGCTTAAACAGCCCGGATTTTAATCAGCCCCAGCATTTT
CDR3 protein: CASSLNSPDFNQPQHF

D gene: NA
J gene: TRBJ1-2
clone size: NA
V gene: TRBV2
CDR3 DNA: TGTGCCAGCACTGCCACCTATGGCTACACCTTC
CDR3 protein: CASTATYGYTF

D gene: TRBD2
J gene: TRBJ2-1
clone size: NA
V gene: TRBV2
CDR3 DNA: TGTGCCAGCCCGACTAGCGGGTACAATGAGCAGTTCTTC
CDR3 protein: CASPTSGYNEQFF

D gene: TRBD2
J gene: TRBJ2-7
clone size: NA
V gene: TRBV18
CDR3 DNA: TGTGCCAGCGGGCAGGGAGGGTACGAGCAGTACTTC
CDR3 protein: CASGQGGYEQYF

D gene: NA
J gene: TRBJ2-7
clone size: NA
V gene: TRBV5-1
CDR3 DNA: TGCGCCTCTGGGGTGGATTTCTACGAGCAGTACTTC
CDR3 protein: CASGVDFYEQYF

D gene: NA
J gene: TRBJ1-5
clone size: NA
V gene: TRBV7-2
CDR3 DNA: TGTGCCAGCAGCCCCGCTGGTCCGGGGAGGCAGCCCCAGCATTTT
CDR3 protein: CASSPAGPGRQPQHF